This T cell receptor (beta chain) derives from a study of molecular identifiers for immune sequencing clone quantification. As CD8+CD4-CCR7+CD45RA+ cells, naive CD8 T cells were sorted. CDR3 length: 18 residues. V shed 0 bases and J shed 5 bases, with 22 bases lying between them. CDR1 is SGHDN, CDR2 FVKESK, per germline. A single record per CDR3 protein comes from TCRdb applying MiXCR to the PCR reads. Among 350,000 or so distinct CDR3 sequences listed, about 20% were seen once. This clonotype was observed many times. What was sequenced was naive CD8+ T cells from blood, with Jurkat cell RNA spiked in. Subset: FACS-sorted CD8+CD4-CCR7+CD45RA+ naive T cells. This TCR derives from a human donor in good health. Some libraries in this study had Jurkat cell RNA spiked in. The gene calls are TRBV14 and TRBJ2-5; D may be TRBD2 (5 bases). CDR3 sequence reads: CASSQDFAPGLTRETQYF. DNA for the CDR3: TGTGCCAGCAGCCAAGATTTTGCCCCCGGACTGACGCGGGAGACCCAGTACTTC. The full variable domain, its missing parts supplied by reference TRBV14 and TRBJ2-5, is EAGVTQFPSHSVIEKGQTVTLRCDPISGHDNLYWYRRVMGKEIKFLLHFVKESKQDESGMPNNRFLAERTGGTYSTLKVQPAELEDSGVYFCASSQDFAPGLTRETQYFGPGTRLLVL.